A single sample is the source of the 20 T cell receptor beta chains below, sequenced in a study of early T cells in non-severe SARS-CoV-2 infection. A single record per CDR3 protein comes from TCRdb applying MiXCR to the 5' RACE reads. The sample holds 25,000 to 30,000 distinct CDR3 sequences; around 4.5% are singletons and the top ten take 5.6%. The sample consisted of whole blood. The receptors were sampled from an adult who was a healthcare worker with PCR-confirmed SARS-CoV-2 infection or an uninfected control (not recorded which).

This clonotype was observed many times. The CDR3, as DNA: TGTGCCAGTAGTGTACAGGGGGAAGGTCAGCCCCAGCATTTT. It translates to CASSVQGEGQPQHF. The rearrangement uses TRBV19 and TRBJ1-5; the match to TRBD1 covers 8 bases. The CDR3 is 14 residues long. V dropped 5 bases and J dropped 6; count of bases not matched to a gene: 6. Per germline, CDR1 LNHDA and CDR2 SQIVND (reference sequence). The whole variable domain, remainder taken from reference TRBV19 and TRBJ1-5, is DGGITQSPKYLFRKEGQNVTLSCEQNLNHDAMYWYRQDPGQGLRLIYYSQIVNDFQKGDIAEGYSVSREKKESFPLTVTSAQKNPTAFYLCASSVQGEGQPQHFGDGTRLSIL.

This clonotype was recorded many times. The chain couples TRBV7-2 to TRBJ2-2, with 9 bases aligning to TRBD1. Per the germline V gene, CDR1 is SGHTA and CDR2 is FQGNSA. V was pared by 1 base and J by 6 bases, with 3 bases of the junction left unmatched. This CDR3 spans 15 amino acids. For the CDR3, the DNA is TGTGCCAGCAGCTTAGGGGGACAGGGCCCCGGGGAGCTGTTTTTT. It is translated as CASSLGGQGPGELFF.

The V and J genes are TRBV7-8 and TRBJ2-7; D remains unclear. Germline CDR1 is SGHVS and CDR2 is FQNEAQ. The CDR3 spans 14 residues. V dropped 0 bases and J dropped 5 bases, with 11 bases sitting between them. CDR3 region: CASSLAPGSNEQYF. The CDR3 DNA sequence: TGTGCCAGCAGCTTAGCGCCCGGGTCCAACGAGCAGTACTTC.

This clonotype was seen ten or more times. CDR3: CASTKVGAPVSYEQYF. CDR3 nucleotide sequence: TGTGCCAGTACGAAAGTCGGGGCCCCCGTTTCCTACGAGCAGTACTTC. V gene TRBV28 combines with J gene TRBJ2-7; the D call may be TRBD1 or TRBD2 (5 bases each). The CDR3 runs 16 residues. Germline CDR1 MDHEN, CDR2 SYDVKM. Trimming took 9 bases from V and 1 from J, leaving 22 bases between them.

V and J are TRBV25-1 and TRBJ2-7; 8 positions match TRBD1. CDR1 is MGHDK, CDR2 SYGVNS, per germline. V lost 6 bases, J lost 4 bases, and 5 bases stayed unmatched. CDR3 size: 13 residues. CDR3 DNA sequence: TGTGCCAGCAGGGAAGGACAGGGTTACGAGCAGTACTTC. It translates to CASREGQGYEQYF.

This clonotype was found many times. The V gene is TRBV5-6, the J gene TRBJ2-3, with D possibly matching TRBD1 (5 bases). V lost 4 bases, J lost 5 bases, and 11 bases lay in between. Germline values: CDR1 SGHDT, CDR2 YYEEEE. There are 13 residues in the CDR3. As DNA, the CDR3 is TGTGCCAGCAGCAATAGACAGCAAGATACGCAGTATTTT. It yields the protein CASSNRQQDTQYF.

This clonotype was picked up many times. This chain links TRBV20-1 with TRBJ1-1, with D maybe TRBD1 (5 bases). V lost 3 bases, J lost 0 bases, and 11 bases lay in between. Germline V CDR1 and CDR2: DFQATT, SNEGSKA (reference sequence). The CDR3 length is 14 residues. The CDR3 reads CSASRGHLNTEAFF. Here the CDR3 DNA reads TGCAGTGCTAGTCGAGGACACCTGAACACTGAAGCTTTCTTT.

At least ten counts were recorded for this clonotype. This chain uses TRBV30 with TRBJ2-3, with D perhaps given as TRBD1 or TRBD2 (5 bases each). The CDR3 runs 16 residues. Trimming shortened V by 4 bases and J by 3 bases, and 20 bases separated the two germline ends. Germline V gene sequence: CDR1 GTSNPN, CDR2 SVGIG (reference sequence). DNA for the CDR3: TGTGCCTGGACCCCGAGGGGTATAAGGTGGACAGATACGCAGTATTTT. Amino acid sequence: CAWTPRGIRWTDTQYF.

This chain joins TRBV27 and TRBJ1-5; no clear D gene. Germline CDR1 MNHEY, CDR2 SMNVEV (reference sequence). V lost 5 bases to trimming and J lost 3 bases, with 8 bases between them. This CDR3 comprises 13 residues. The CDR3 DNA follows: TGTGCCAGCAGTATTAATTACAATCAGCCCCAGCATTTT. The encoded protein is CASSINYNQPQHF.

This clonotype was picked up many times. V and J are TRBV12-3 or TRBV12-4 and TRBJ1-5, with D possibly TRBD1 on 6 matching bases. The CDR3 is 14 amino acids. V was trimmed by 6 bases and J by 4 bases, leaving 13 bases between them. The CDR3 DNA sequence: TGTGCCAGCAGCCCTATCAGGGGAAATCAGCCCCAGCATTTT. Its protein product is CASSPIRGNQPQHF.

This clonotype was seen ten or more times. The V gene is TRBV28, the J gene TRBJ2-7; 11 positions match TRBD2. J gave up 2 bases and V 3 bases, and 0 bases lay outside the gene matches. Germline CDR1 MDHEN, CDR2 SYDVKM. The CDR3 contains 14 residues. The CDR3 DNA reads TGTGCCAGCAGTTTTAGCGGGGGGGCCTACGAGCAGTACTTC. It codes for CASSFSGGAYEQYF.

As for this clonotype: This clone may be a read error of a much larger clone one base away. This chain links TRBV9 with TRBJ2-2; 9 nucleotides line up with TRBD1. CDR1 and CDR2 (germline): SGDLS, YYNGEE. Germline trimming cut 0 bases from V and 5 bases from J; bases unmatched to any gene: 5. The CDR3 contains 16 residues. The chain's CDR3 is CASSVALGTGTGELFF. For the CDR3, the DNA is TGTGCCAGCAGCGTAGCCCTCGGGACAGGGACCGGGGAGCTGTTTTTT.

This clonotype has at least ten counts. This chain uses TRBV4-3 with TRBJ1-1, with D unresolved. CDR1 and CDR2 from the germline V gene are LGHNA and YSLEER. V was cut by 4 bases and J by 1 base, with 7 bases left in between. CDR3 length: 13 amino acids. The CDR3 here is CASSPSQNTEAFF. The CDR3 region has the DNA TGCGCCAGCAGCCCCAGTCAGAACACTGAAGCTTTCTTT.

The table lists this clonotype with many counts. J is TRBJ2-2 and V is TRBV10-2, with D perhaps matching TRBD1 (6 bases). Trimming stripped 7 bases from V and 7 bases from J, with 16 bases between. This CDR3 is 14 amino acids long. Germline CDR1 is WSHSY and CDR2 is SAAADI. The CDR3 is CASTQNRERGELFF. In DNA, the CDR3 is TGCGCCAGCACTCAAAACAGGGAACGCGGGGAGCTGTTTTTT.

In its sample, this clonotype was seen a few times. The V gene is TRBV20-1, the J gene TRBJ1-5, with D uncertain. Germline V CDR1 and CDR2: DFQATT, SNEGSKA (reference sequence). The CDR3 has 13 amino acids. V was shortened by 3 bases and J by 0 bases, with 6 bases between the two germline ends. The CDR3 loop is CSARQYSNQPQHF. The CDR3 nucleotides are TGCAGTGCTAGGCAGTATAGCAATCAGCCCCAGCATTTT.

This clonotype was found many times. The chain joins TRBV20-1 to TRBJ2-4; 11 positions agree with TRBD2. The V gene end was trimmed by 2 bases and the J gene end by 1 base; junction bases not matched to a gene: 7. CDR1 is DFQATT and CDR2 is SNEGSKA in the germline V gene (reference sequence). The CDR3 contains 17 residues. CDR3 in DNA: TGCAGTGCTAGAAGTCTAGCGGGGGGCCCTGCCAAAAACATTCAGTACTTC. Its translation: CSARSLAGGPAKNIQYF.

This clonotype came up many times. The V and J genes are TRBV7-2 and TRBJ1-2; D is unresolved. V lost 4 bases and J 2 bases, leaving 14 bases between the germline ends. This CDR3 is built from 15 residues. Germline CDR1 reads SGHTA; CDR2 reads FQGNSA. CDR3 amino acids: CASSSDGRANYGYTF. Written as DNA, the CDR3 is TGTGCCAGCAGCTCCGACGGGAGGGCAAACTATGGCTACACCTTC.

This clonotype has ten or more counts. The chain combines TRBV6-2 or TRBV6-3 with TRBJ2-7; 8 positions match TRBD2. Germline assignment: CDR1 MNHEY and CDR2 SVGEGT. The length of the CDR3 is 15 residues. V was pared by 7 bases and J by 1 base, with 9 bases of the junction left unmatched. CDR3 DNA sequence: TGTGCCAGCATTTCCTCCCAGCGGGGGTCCTACGAGCAGTACTTC. Encoded protein: CASISSQRGSYEQYF.

The chain couples TRBV4-1 to TRBJ1-1, with D perhaps matching TRBD1 (6 bases). Per the germline V gene, CDR1 is MGHRA and CDR2 is YSYEKL. The CDR3 contains 16 residues. V was pared by 1 base and J by 7 bases, with 19 bases between. This CDR3 is CASSQGPGASTDEAFF. The CDR3 DNA reads as TGCGCCAGCAGCCAAGGACCGGGGGCGAGCACAGATGAAGCTTTCTTT.

This clonotype was observed many times. The V call is TRBV20-1, the J call TRBJ1-5; D gene unclear. V shed 3 bases and J shed 2 bases, with 14 bases lying between them. The CDR3 is 15 residues long. CDR1 is DFQATT and CDR2 is SNEGSKA in the germline V gene (reference sequence). CDR3 sequence reads: CSASKMAGGNQPQHF. Written as DNA, the CDR3 is TGCAGTGCTAGTAAGATGGCCGGTGGCAATCAGCCCCAGCATTTT.